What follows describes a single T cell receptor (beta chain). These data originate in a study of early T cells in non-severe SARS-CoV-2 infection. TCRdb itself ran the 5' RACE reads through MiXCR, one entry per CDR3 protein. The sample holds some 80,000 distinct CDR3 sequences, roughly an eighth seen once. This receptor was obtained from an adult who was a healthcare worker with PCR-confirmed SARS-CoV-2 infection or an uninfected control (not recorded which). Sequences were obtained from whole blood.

CDR3 sequence (DNA): TGTGCTAGTGGTACCGGGACAGGGAGGGACACTGAAGCTTTCTTT. It is translated as CASGTGTGRDTEAFF. The rearrangement links TRBV12-5 to TRBJ1-1; 9 bases match TRBD1. The CDR3 covers 15 residues. Germline trimming cut 5 bases from V and 3 bases from J; bases unmatched to any gene: 7. Germline CDR1 reads LGHNT; CDR2 reads FRNRAP.